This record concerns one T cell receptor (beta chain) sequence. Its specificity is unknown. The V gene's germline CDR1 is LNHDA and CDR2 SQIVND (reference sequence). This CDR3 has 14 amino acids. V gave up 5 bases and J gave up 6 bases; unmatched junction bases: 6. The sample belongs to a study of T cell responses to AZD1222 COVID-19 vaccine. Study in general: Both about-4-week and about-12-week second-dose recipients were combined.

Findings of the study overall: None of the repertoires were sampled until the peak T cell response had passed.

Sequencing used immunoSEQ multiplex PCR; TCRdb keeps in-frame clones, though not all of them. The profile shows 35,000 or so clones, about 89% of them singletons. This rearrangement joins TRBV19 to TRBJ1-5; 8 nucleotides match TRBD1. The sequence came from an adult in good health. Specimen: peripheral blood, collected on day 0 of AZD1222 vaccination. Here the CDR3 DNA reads TGTGCCAGTAGTGAGACAGGGGCAGGTCAGCCCCAGCATTTT. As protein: CASSETGAGQPQHF.